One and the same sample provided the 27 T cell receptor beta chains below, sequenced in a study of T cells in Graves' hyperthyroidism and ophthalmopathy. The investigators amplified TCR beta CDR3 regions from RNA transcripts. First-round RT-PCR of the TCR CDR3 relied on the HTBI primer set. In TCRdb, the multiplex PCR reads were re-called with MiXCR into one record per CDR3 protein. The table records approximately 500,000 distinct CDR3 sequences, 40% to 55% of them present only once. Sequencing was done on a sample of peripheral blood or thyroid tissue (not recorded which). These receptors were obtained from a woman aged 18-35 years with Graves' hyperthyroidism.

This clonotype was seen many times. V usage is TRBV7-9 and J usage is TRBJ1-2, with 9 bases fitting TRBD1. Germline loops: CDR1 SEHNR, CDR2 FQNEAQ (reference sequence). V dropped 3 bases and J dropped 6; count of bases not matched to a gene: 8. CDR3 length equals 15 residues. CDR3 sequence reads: CASSFSTGGNDGYTF. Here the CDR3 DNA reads TGTGCCAGCAGCTTCTCTACAGGGGGCAACGATGGCTACACCTTC.

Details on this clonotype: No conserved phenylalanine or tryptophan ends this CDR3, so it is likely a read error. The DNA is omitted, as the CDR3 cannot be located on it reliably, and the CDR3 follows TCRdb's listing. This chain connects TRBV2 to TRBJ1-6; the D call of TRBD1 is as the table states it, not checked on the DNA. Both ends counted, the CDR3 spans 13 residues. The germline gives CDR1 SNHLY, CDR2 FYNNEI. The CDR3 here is CASSDREGSPPHS.

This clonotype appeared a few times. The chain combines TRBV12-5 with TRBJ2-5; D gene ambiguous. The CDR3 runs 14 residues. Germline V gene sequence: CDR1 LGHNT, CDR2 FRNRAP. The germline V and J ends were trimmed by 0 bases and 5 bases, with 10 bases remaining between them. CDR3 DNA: TGTGCTAGTGGTTTGGTTGGCCCTCGGGAGACCCAGTACTTC. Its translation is CASGLVGPRETQYF.

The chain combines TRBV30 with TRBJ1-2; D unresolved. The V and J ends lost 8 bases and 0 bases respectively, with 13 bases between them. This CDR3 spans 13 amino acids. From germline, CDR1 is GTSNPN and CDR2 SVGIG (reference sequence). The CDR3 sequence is CAQQTPSNYGYTF. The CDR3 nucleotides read TGTGCCCAACAAACTCCTTCTAACTATGGCTACACCTTC.

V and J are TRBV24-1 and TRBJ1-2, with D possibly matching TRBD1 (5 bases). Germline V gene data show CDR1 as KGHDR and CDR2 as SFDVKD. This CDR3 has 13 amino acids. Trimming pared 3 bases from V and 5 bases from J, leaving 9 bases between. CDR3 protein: CATSDGSGYGYTF. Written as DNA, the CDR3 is TGTGCCACCAGTGATGGTTCAGGGTATGGCTACACCTTC.

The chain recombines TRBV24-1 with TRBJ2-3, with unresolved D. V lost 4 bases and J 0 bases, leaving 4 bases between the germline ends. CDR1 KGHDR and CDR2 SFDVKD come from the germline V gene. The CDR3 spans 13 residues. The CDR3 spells CATSEASTDTQYF. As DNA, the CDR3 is TGTGCCACCAGTGAAGCGAGCACAGATACGCAGTATTTT.

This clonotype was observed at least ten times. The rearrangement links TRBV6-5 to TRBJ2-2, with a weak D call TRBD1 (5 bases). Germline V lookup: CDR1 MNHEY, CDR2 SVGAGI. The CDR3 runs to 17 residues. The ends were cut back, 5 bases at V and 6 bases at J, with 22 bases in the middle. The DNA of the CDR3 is TGTGCCAGCAGTCCGATAACCGGACAAACGAGACCCGGGGAGCTGTTTTTT. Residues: CASSPITGQTRPGELFF.

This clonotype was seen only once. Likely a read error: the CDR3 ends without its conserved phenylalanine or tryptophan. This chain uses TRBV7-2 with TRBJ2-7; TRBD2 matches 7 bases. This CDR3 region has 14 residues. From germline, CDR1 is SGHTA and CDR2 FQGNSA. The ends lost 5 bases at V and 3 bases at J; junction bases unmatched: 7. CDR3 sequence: CASSPPGTIYEQYS. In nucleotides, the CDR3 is TGTGCCAGCAGCCCCCCCGGGACTATCTACGAGCAGTACTCC.

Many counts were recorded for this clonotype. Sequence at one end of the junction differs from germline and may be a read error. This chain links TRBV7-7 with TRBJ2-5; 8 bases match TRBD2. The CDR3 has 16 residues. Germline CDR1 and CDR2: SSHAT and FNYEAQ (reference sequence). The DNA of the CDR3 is TGTGCTAGCAGCTTCGGATCGGGAGGGCGCGGGGAGACCCAGTACTTC. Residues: CASSFGSGGRGETQYF.

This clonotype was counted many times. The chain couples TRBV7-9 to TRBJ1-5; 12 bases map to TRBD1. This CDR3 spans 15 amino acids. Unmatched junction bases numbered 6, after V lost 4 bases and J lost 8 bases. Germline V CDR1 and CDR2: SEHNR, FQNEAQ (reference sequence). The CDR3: CASSSGQGASEPQHF. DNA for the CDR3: TGTGCCAGCAGCTCGGGACAGGGGGCATCGGAGCCCCAGCATTTT.

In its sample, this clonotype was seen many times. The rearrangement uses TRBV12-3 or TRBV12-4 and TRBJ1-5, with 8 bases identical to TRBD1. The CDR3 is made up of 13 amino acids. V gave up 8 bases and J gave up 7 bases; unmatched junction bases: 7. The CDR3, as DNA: TGTGCCAGCCGCGGACAGGGCGGCCAGCCCCAGCATTTT. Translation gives CASRGQGGQPQHF.

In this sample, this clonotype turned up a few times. CDR3 nucleotides: TGTGCCAGCAGTTCCAGGGGGCATCAGCCCCAGCATTTT. As protein: CASSSRGHQPQHF. This chain connects TRBV12-3 or TRBV12-4 to TRBJ1-5, with 8 bases aligning to TRBD1. Unmatched junction bases numbered 1, after V lost 4 bases and J lost 5 bases. CDR3 size: 13 residues.

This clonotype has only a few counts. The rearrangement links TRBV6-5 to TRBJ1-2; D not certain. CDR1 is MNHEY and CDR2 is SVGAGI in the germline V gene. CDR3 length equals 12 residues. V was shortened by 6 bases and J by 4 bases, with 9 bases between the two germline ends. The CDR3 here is CASSPAFYGYTF. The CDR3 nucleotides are TGTGCCAGCAGCCCCGCCTTCTATGGCTACACCTTC.

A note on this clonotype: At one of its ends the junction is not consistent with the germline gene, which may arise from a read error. The DNA of the CDR3 is TGTGCCACCAGTGAAGCGGGGGCAACTCAGCCCCAGCATTTC. Residues: CATSEAGATQPQHF. The chain links TRBV24-1 to TRBJ1-5, with a weak D call TRBD1 (6 bases). The length of the CDR3 is 14 residues. Germline loops: CDR1 KGHDR, CDR2 SFDVKD.

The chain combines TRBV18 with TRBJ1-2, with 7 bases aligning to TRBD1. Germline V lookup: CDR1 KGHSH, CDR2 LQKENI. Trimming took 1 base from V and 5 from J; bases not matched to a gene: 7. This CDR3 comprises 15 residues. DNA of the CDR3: TGTGCCAGCTCACCACGGCAGGGGGTAGGATATGGCTACACCTTC. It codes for CASSPRQGVGYGYTF.

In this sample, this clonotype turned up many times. CDR3 region: CASSPEPTGRVSPLHF. CDR3 nucleotide sequence: TGTGCCAGCAGCCCAGAGCCGACAGGGAGAGTTTCACCCCTCCACTTT. V usage is TRBV5-6 and J usage is TRBJ1-6; the match to TRBD1 covers 7 bases. This CDR3 spans 16 amino acids. After removal of 4 bases from V and 9 bases from J, the junction contained 13 bases not matched to a gene. Germline CDR1 is SGHDT and CDR2 is YYEEEE.

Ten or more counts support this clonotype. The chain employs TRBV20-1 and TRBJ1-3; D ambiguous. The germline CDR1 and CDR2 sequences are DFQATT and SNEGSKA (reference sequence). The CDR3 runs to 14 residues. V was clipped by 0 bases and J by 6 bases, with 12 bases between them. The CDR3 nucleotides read TGCAGTGCTAGAGATCTGATAGTGGAAAACACCATATATTTT. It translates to CSARDLIVENTIYF.

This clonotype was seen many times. Here the CDR3 reads CASSARQVLNTEAFF. Written as DNA, the CDR3 is TGTGCCAGCAGTGCTAGACAGGTTTTGAACACTGAAGCTTTCTTT. The chain employs TRBV12-3 or TRBV12-4 and TRBJ1-1; the D gene is possibly TRBD1 (6 bases). Trimming stripped 5 bases from V and 0 bases from J, with 13 bases between. The CDR3 has 15 residues.

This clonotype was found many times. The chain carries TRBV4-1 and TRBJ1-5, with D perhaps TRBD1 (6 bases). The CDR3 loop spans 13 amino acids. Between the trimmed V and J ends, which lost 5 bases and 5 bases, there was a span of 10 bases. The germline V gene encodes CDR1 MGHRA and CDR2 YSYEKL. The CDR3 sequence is CASSDRRDQPQHF. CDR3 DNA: TGCGCCAGCAGCGACAGGCGGGATCAGCCCCAGCATTTT.

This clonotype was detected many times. The CDR3 DNA reads as TGTGCCAGCAGTTTAATGTATAGCAATCAGCCCCAGCATTTT. Its translation is CASSLMYSNQPQHF. This sequence joins TRBV12-3 or TRBV12-4 and TRBJ1-5; D uncertain. V was clipped by 2 bases and J by 0 bases, with 5 bases between them. The CDR3 contains 14 residues.

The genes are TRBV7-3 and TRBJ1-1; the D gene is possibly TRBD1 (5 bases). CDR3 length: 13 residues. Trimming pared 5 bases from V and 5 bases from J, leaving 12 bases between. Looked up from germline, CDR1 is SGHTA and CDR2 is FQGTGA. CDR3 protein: CASSPKPGTEAFF. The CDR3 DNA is TGTGCCAGCAGCCCAAAGCCAGGGACTGAAGCTTTCTTT. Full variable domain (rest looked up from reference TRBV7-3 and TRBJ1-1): GAGVSQTPSNKVTEKGKYVELRCDPISGHTALYWYRQSLGQGPEFLIYFQGTGAADDSGLPNDRFFAVRPEGSVSTLKIQRTERGDSAVYLCASSPKPGTEAFFGQGTRLTVV.

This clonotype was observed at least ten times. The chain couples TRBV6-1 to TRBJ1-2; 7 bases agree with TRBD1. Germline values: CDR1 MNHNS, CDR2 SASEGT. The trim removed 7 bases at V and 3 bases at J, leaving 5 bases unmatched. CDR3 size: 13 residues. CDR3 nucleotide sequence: TGTGCCAGCAATTTAGACAGGGACTATGGCTACACCTTC. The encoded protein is CASNLDRDYGYTF.

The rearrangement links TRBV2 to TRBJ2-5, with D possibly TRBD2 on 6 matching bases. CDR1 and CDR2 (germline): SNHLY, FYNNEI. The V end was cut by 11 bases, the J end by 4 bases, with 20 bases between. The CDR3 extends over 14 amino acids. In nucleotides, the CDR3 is TGTGCCTCCGGGCGGGACGGGGTCAGAGAGACCCAGTACTTC. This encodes CASGRDGVRETQYF.

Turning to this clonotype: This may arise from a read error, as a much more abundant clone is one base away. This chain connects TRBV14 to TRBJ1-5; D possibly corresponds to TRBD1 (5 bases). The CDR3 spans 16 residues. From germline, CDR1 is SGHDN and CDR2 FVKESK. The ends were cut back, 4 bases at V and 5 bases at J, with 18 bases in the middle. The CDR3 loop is CASSLPRGRAHQPQHF. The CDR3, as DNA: TGTGCCAGCAGCCTTCCCCGGGGCAGGGCCCATCAGCCCCAGCATTTT.

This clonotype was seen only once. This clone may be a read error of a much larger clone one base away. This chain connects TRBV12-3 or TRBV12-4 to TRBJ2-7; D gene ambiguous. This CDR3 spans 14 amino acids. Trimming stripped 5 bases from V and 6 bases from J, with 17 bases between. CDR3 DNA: TGTGCCAGCAGTGGTAGAGTCGACATCGGCGAGCAGTACTTC. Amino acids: CASSGRVDIGEQYF.

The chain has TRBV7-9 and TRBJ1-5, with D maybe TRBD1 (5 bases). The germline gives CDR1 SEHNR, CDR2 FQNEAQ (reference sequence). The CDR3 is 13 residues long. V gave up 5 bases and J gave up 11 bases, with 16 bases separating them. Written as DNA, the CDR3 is TGTGCCAGCAGCACCTCACGGACAAAGACCCAGCATTTT. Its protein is CASSTSRTKTQHF.

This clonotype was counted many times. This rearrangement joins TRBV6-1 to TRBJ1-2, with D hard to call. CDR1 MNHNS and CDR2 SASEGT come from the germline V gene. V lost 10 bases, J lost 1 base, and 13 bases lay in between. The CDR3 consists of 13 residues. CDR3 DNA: TGTGCCACCTTGACACCATTTAACTATGGCTACACCTTC. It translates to CATLTPFNYGYTF.